Following are 14 T cell receptor beta chains from one sample sequenced in a study of T-cell reconstitution after alpha-beta-depleted transplantation in children. Unique molecular identifiers featured in how the TCRbeta library was prepared. TCRdb re-analysed the PCR reads in MiXCR, keeping a single row per CDR3 protein. In the table there are 700,000 to 950,000 distinct CDR3 sequences, about 16% of which are singletons. Material: PBMCs, mostly from graft donor cells, obtained 360 days after TCRalphabeta/CD19-depleted stem cell transplant. The receptors come from a male patient aged 10 to 17 who had a stem cell transplant for acute lymphoblastic leukemia, so the T cells may come from the graft donor.

The sample holds a few counts of this clonotype. The genes are TRBV7-9 and TRBJ1-3; D is ambiguous. V was cut by 0 bases and J by 0 bases, with 6 bases left in between. This CDR3 is built from 15 residues. CDR1 and CDR2 from the germline V gene are SEHNR and FQNEAQ (reference sequence). The CDR3 nucleotides read TGTGCCAGCAGCTTAGCACTGATCTCTGGAAACACCATATATTTT. It yields the protein CASSLALISGNTIYF.

The gene calls are TRBV7-9 and TRBJ2-5; 11 bases are shared with TRBD2. With 5 bases clipped from V and 4 bases from J, the junction kept 12 bases outside the gene matches. Germline V gene lookup returns CDR1 SEHNR and CDR2 FQNEAQ (reference sequence). The length of the CDR3 is 17 residues. CDR3 nucleotides: TGTGCCAGCAGCCCGAAGACTAGCGGGATGGCGGGAGAGACCCAGTACTTC. It specifies CASSPKTSGMAGETQYF.

This clonotype was counted at least ten times. At one end, the junction sequence differs from germline, possibly due to a read error. This chain connects TRBV29-1 to TRBJ1-2; TRBD1 aligns across 10 bases. Germline V gene data show CDR1 as SQVTM and CDR2 as ANQGSEA. The length of the CDR3 is 13 residues. CDR3 in amino acids: CSFDRGLGYGYTF. For the CDR3, the DNA is TGCAGCTTTGACAGGGGGCTGGGCTATGGCTACACCTTC.

This clonotype has a handful of counts. The chain uses TRBV14 and TRBJ2-3; 10 bases line up with TRBD1. The CDR3 has 18 residues. CDR1 is SGHDN, CDR2 FVKESK, per germline. V trimming: 6 bases; J trimming: 0 bases; junction bases outside the gene matches: 12. The CDR3 region has the DNA TGTGCCAGCAGGGGAGACAGGGGGCCATGGTGGAGCACAGATACGCAGTATTTT. Protein: CASRGDRGPWWSTDTQYF.

CDR3 coding DNA: TGTGCCAGCAGCTTCGGACCGCGGCGGGGTTCACCCCTCCACTTT. This encodes CASSFGPRRGSPLHF. The chain employs TRBV5-6 and TRBJ1-6, with D uncertain. The germline V and J ends were trimmed by 2 bases and 9 bases, with 15 bases remaining between them. CDR3 length: 15 amino acids. Germline values: CDR1 SGHDT, CDR2 YYEEEE.

The chain combines TRBV20-1 with TRBJ2-1; 7 bases are shared with TRBD2. This CDR3 has 13 residues. Trimming removed 6 bases from V and 2 bases from J; junction bases left unmatched: 4. Germline CDR1 reads DFQATT; CDR2 reads SNEGSKA (reference sequence). The CDR3 spells CSAAGTTYNEQFF. CDR3 nucleotides: TGCAGTGCGGCCGGGACTACCTACAATGAGCAGTTCTTC.

This clonotype was picked up many times. This sequence joins TRBV5-1 and TRBJ2-5; either TRBD1 or TRBD2 may fit D (5 bases each). With 4 bases removed from V and 2 bases from J, the gap between germline ends came to 12 bases. Germline lookup yields CDR1 SGHRS and CDR2 YFSETQ. This CDR3 is 14 amino acids long. CDR3 DNA sequence: TGCGCCAGCAGCCCCGGGACCGTACAAGAGACCCAGTACTTC. Residues: CASSPGTVQETQYF.

The chain is built from TRBV20-1 and TRBJ2-3; D possibly uses TRBD1 or TRBD2 (5 bases each). CDR1 is DFQATT and CDR2 is SNEGSKA in the germline V gene (reference sequence). Between the trimmed V and J ends, which lost 4 bases and 5 bases, there was a span of 16 bases. CDR3 size: 14 residues. CDR3 sequence reads: CSAITGGSVDTQYF. The CDR3 coding sequence is TGCAGTGCTATCACAGGAGGTTCGGTAGATACGCAGTATTTT.

This clonotype was observed many times. The chain carries TRBV28 and TRBJ2-2; D uncertain. The CDR3 loop spans 11 amino acids. CDR1 MDHEN and CDR2 SYDVKM come from the germline V gene. With 6 bases removed from V and 8 bases from J, the gap between germline ends came to 7 bases. The CDR3 region has the DNA TGTGCCAGCAGCCGCCTGGGGGAGCTGTTTTTT. This codes for CASSRLGELFF. Complete variable domain (other parts from reference TRBV28 and TRBJ2-2): DVKVTQSSRYLVKRTGEKVFLECVQDMDHENMFWYRQDPGLGLRLIYFSYDVKMKEKGDIPEGYSVSREKKERFSLILESASTNQTSMYLCASSRLGELFFGEGSRLTVL.

This clonotype was picked up a small number of times. The J gene is TRBJ2-5, the V gene TRBV29-1; D possibly matches TRBD1 or TRBD2 (7 bases each). Germline loops: CDR1 SQVTM, CDR2 ANQGSEA. The ends were cut back, 7 bases at V and 4 bases at J, with 22 bases in the middle. This CDR3 is 15 amino acids long. DNA for the CDR3: TGCAGCGCCCTGAAAGGGAGGGGGCGCGTAGAGACCCAGTACTTC. It yields the protein CSALKGRGRVETQYF. The complete variable domain, with remaining parts taken from reference TRBV29-1 and TRBJ2-5, reads SAVISQKPSRDICQRGTSLTIQCQVDSQVTMMFWYRQQPGQSLTLIATANQGSEATYESGFVIDKFPISRPNLTFSTLTVSNMSPEDSSIYLCSALKGRGRVETQYFGPGTRLLVL.

This clonotype has a count of ten or more. This chain connects TRBV20-1 to TRBJ2-1; D gene ambiguous. V dropped 3 bases and J dropped 6 bases, with 12 bases sitting between them. Germline CDR1 and CDR2: DFQATT and SNEGSKA (reference sequence). The CDR3 totals 13 residues. The CDR3 spells CSASLTETNEQFF. DNA for the CDR3: TGCAGTGCTAGTTTAACTGAAACCAATGAGCAGTTCTTC.

This clonotype was seen at least ten times. This sequence joins TRBV10-1 and TRBJ1-5; D remains unclear. The CDR3 length is 12 residues. V lost 3 bases and J 1 base, leaving 1 base between the germline ends. Germline V gives CDR1 WNHNN, CDR2 SYGVQD (reference sequence). Written as DNA, the CDR3 is TGCGCCAGCAGTGAAAGCAATCAGCCCCAGCATTTT. Residues: CASSESNQPQHF.

The chain couples TRBV5-1 to TRBJ2-1, with TRBD2 matching 9 bases. CDR1 is SGHRS and CDR2 is YFSETQ in the germline V gene. CDR3 size: 13 residues. The junction had 2 bases not matched to a gene; V was cut back by 2 bases and J by 8 bases. As DNA, the CDR3 is TGCGCCAGCAGCTTTAGCGGGAGCTATGAGCAGTTCTTC. As protein: CASSFSGSYEQFF.

This clonotype showed up just a few times. The chain carries TRBV27 and TRBJ2-1; 9 bases map to TRBD2. This CDR3 comprises 17 residues. Germline loops: CDR1 MNHEY, CDR2 SMNVEV (reference sequence). V shed 3 bases and J 0 bases; nucleotides not matched to a gene: 6. In DNA form, the CDR3 reads TGTGCCAGCAGTTTTTTTCTTAGCGGGAGCTCCTACAATGAGCAGTTCTTC. It specifies CASSFFLSGSSYNEQFF.